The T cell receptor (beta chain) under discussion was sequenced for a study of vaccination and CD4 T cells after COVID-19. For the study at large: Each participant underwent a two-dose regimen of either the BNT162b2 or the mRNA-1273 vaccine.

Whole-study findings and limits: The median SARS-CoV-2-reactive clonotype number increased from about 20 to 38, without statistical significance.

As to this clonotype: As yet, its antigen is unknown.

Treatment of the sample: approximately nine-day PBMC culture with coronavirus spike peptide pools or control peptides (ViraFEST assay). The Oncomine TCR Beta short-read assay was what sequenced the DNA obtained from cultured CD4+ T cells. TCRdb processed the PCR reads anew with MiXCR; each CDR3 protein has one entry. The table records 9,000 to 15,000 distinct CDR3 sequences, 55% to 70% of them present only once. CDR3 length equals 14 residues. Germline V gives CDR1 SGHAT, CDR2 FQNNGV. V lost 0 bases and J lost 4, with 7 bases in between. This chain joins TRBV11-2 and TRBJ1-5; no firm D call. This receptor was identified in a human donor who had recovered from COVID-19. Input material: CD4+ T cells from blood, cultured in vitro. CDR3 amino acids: CASSLDGGNQPQHF. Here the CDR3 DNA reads TGTGCCAGCAGCTTAGATGGCGGAAATCAGCCCCAGCATTTT.